The rows below give T cell receptor beta chains drawn from one sample of a study of T cell responses to AZD1222 COVID-19 vaccine. Sequencing was performed with immunoSEQ multiplex PCR; in TCRdb, only in-frame clones are kept and a portion is missing. The sample lists some 150,000 clones, around nine tenths seen once, with 4% to 4.5% in the top ten. This material consisted of peripheral blood, taken 28 days after the second AZD1222 dose. The receptors were sampled from an adult who received the AZD1222 COVID-19 vaccine. Both conserved end residues are part of each CDR3. D genes are given only for firm matches. Rows may omit the clone size; those that give it use once, few, many or a size class.

D,length,J,V,size,DNA,CDR3
.,19,TRBJ1-1,TRBV14,.,TGTGCCAGCAGCCAGACGATCCGGGGGCCGACGAGAGGGGACACTGAAGCTTTCTTT,CASSQTIRGPTRGDTEAFF
.,18,TRBJ2-7,TRBV3-1/TRBV3-2,.,TGTGCCAGCAGCCAAGGCTGGGGCGGGCAGGGGGGATTCCACGAGCAGTACTTC,CASSQGWGGQGGFHEQYF
.,15,TRBJ1-5,TRBV5-8,.,TGTGCCAGCAGCGCCCTGGGGGGAAACGGTCAGCCCCAGCATTTT,CASSALGGNGQPQHF
.,12,TRBJ2-7,TRBV30,.,TGTGCCTGGGGTATTGGGACCTACGAGCAGTACTTC,CAWGIGTYEQYF
.,12,TRBJ2-1,TRBV5-1,.,TGCGCCAGCAGCTTGGGGGTTAATGAGCAGTTCTTC,CASSLGVNEQFF
.,14,TRBJ1-4,TRBV2,once,TGTGCCAGCAGGGAGCAGGGAGCTAATGAAAAACTGTTTTTT,CASREQGANEKLFF
.,14,TRBJ2-1,TRBV5-4,once,TGTGCCAGCACCGATACGGGGGATCGCAATGAGCAGTTCTTC,CASTDTGDRNEQFF
TRBD1,16,TRBJ1-6,TRBV14,.,TGTGCCAGCAGCCCCTTCTCGACAGGGCGATATTCACCCCTCCACTTT,CASSPFSTGRYSPLHF
TRBD2,15,TRBJ2-1,TRBV3-1/TRBV3-2,.,TGTGCCAGCAGCCCCAGCGGGGGGGCCTACAATGAGCAGTTCTTC,CASSPSGGAYNEQFF
TRBD2,17,TRBJ2-1,TRBV3-1/TRBV3-2,.,TGTGCCAGCAGCCCAAGATCGCTAGCGGGACCCTACAATGAGCAGTTCTTC,CASSPRSLAGPYNEQFF
TRBD1,14,TRBJ1-2,TRBV6-2/TRBV6-3,once,TGTGCCAGCAGTTACCTCGACAGGGCAAGTGGCTACACCTTC,CASSYLDRASGYTF
TRBD1,17,TRBJ1-1,TRBV15,.,TGTGCCACCAGCAGTCATCCGGGACAGGGGAGGAGGACTGAAGCTTTCTTT,CATSSHPGQGRRTEAFF
.,11,TRBJ2-2,TRBV6-5,.,TGTGCCAGCAGTTTTGCCGGGGAGCTGTTTTTT,CASSFAGELFF
.,13,TRBJ2-5,TRBV18,.,TGTGCCAGCTCACCTCGGTACCAAGAGACCCAGTACTTC,CASSPRYQETQYF
.,15,TRBJ1-4,TRBV4-1,.,TGCGCCAGCAGCCACGGGGGGGGATATAATGAAAAACTGTTTTTT,CASSHGGGYNEKLFF
TRBD1,12,TRBJ1-6,TRBV27,.,TGTGCCAGCAGCCCAGGGGGGCGGCCCCTCCACTTT,CASSPGGRPLHF
.,13,TRBJ1-1,TRBV27,.,TGTGCCAGCAGGTACGGCCGTGGCGCTGAAGCTTTCTTT,CASRYGRGAEAFF
.,14,TRBJ2-5,TRBV7-9,.,TGTGCCAGCAGCTCAGAGACTAGTCAAGAGACCCAGTACTTC,CASSSETSQETQYF
.,14,TRBJ1-6,TRBV5-1,.,TGCGCCAGCAGCCAGAGGGGGGAAAATTCACCCCTCCACTTT,CASSQRGENSPLHF
.,15,TRBJ2-7,TRBV7-9,.,TGTGCCAGCAGCTTAGCGTCTACGGCGTTCGGGGAGCAGTACTTC,CASSLASTAFGEQYF
.,14,TRBJ2-2,TRBV30,.,TGTGCCTTCCTTGCTCCAACGAACACCGGGGAGCTGTTTTTT,CAFLAPTNTGELFF
.,13,TRBJ2-2,TRBV3-1/TRBV3-2,.,TGTGCCAGCAGCCAAGTCACCACCGGGGAGCTGTTTTTT,CASSQVTTGELFF
TRBD1,14,TRBJ2-2,TRBV7-3,.,TGTGCCAGCAGCAAGGACAGGGGAGCCGGGGAGCTGTTTTTT,CASSKDRGAGELFF
.,14,TRBJ1-1,TRBV27,.,TGTGCCAGCAGTCCCACGGGGTGGTCCACTGAAGCTTTCTTT,CASSPTGWSTEAFF
TRBD1,14,TRBJ1-2,TRBV10-3,.,TGTGCCATCAGATTGGACAGGACTAACTATGGCTACACCTTC,CAIRLDRTNYGYTF
.,15,TRBJ1-2,TRBV19,.,TGTGCCAGTACCTACTCCCCCCACAGCAACTATGGCTACACCTTC,CASTYSPHSNYGYTF
.,13,TRBJ1-2,TRBV7-2,.,TGTGCCAGCAGCCCCCAGCCGGACTATGGCTACACCTTC,CASSPQPDYGYTF
.,14,TRBJ1-1,TRBV30,.,TGTGCCTGGAGTAGGGGACAAATGAACACTGAAGCTTTCTTT,CAWSRGQMNTEAFF
.,16,TRBJ1-5,TRBV7-9,.,TGTGCCAGCAGCTTAGGGGCAGGGAGTAGCAATCAGCCCCAGCATTTT,CASSLGAGSSNQPQHF
.,15,TRBJ1-5,TRBV5-4,.,TGTGCCAGCAGCTTGGACGGGGGACCCAATCAGCCCCAGCATTTT,CASSLDGGPNQPQHF
.,16,TRBJ2-3,TRBV6-1,.,TGTGCCAGCAGTGAATGGGGGGCGCCGCGCACAGATACGCAGTATTTT,CASSEWGAPRTDTQYF
TRBD1,13,TRBJ2-1,TRBV29-1,.,TGCAGCGCCCGGACAGGGGATTACAATGAGCAGTTCTTC,CSARTGDYNEQFF
.,16,TRBJ1-1,TRBV21-1,.,TGTGCCAGCAGCAAAGGAAAGCCGGTGGGGGACACTGAAGCTTTCTTT,CASSKGKPVGDTEAFF
.,15,TRBJ2-5,TRBV5-4,.,TGTGCCAGCAGCTTGGTATTCGACAGTAGAGAGACCCAGTACTTC,CASSLVFDSRETQYF
.,13,TRBJ1-1,TRBV11-3,.,TGTGCCAGCAGTACTACAGGAGGCACTGAAGCTTTCTTT,CASSTTGGTEAFF
.,12,TRBJ1-4,TRBV29-1,.,TGCAGCGTGGGCGAGAGGAGAGAAAAACTGTTTTTT,CSVGERREKLFF
.,13,TRBJ2-7,TRBV18,.,TGTGCCAGCTCCAAGACAGAATCCTACGAGCAGTACTTC,CASSKTESYEQYF
.,17,TRBJ2-6,TRBV10-3,.,TGTGCCATCGGGGGGCGTTCGCTTAGTTCTGGGGCCAACGTCCTGACTTTC,CAIGGRSLSSGANVLTF
.,13,TRBJ1-2,TRBV11-2,.,TGTGCCAGCAACCACGCCCGCTCCTATGGCTACACCTTC,CASNHARSYGYTF
.,14,TRBJ2-7,TRBV6-1,.,TGTGCCAGCAGTGAAGGGGTGGGAGTCTACGAGCAGTACTTC,CASSEGVGVYEQYF
.,14,TRBJ1-1,TRBV9,once,TGTGCCAGCAGCGTAGCTTGGGGATACACTGAAGCTTTCTTT,CASSVAWGYTEAFF
TRBD1,12,TRBJ2-3,TRBV2,.,TGTGCCAGCAACTCGGGACAGGGAACGCAGTATTTT,CASNSGQGTQYF
.,14,TRBJ2-3,TRBV3-1/TRBV3-2,.,TGTGCCAGCAGCCTAGCGAGCAGCACAGATACGCAGTATTTT,CASSLASSTDTQYF
.,13,TRBJ1-4,TRBV29-1,.,TGCAGCGTTAGGAAACAGATGGATGAAAAACTGTTTTTT,CSVRKQMDEKLFF
.,14,TRBJ1-3,TRBV18,.,TGTGCCAGCTCACCCGAATTATCTGGAAACACCATATATTTT,CASSPELSGNTIYF
.,11,TRBJ1-1,TRBV5-6,.,TGTGCCAGCAGCTTCCACACTGAAGCTTTCTTT,CASSFHTEAFF
.,16,TRBJ1-6,TRBV2,.,TGTGCCAGCACTGGAGGGTTGAGCTCCTATAATTCACCCCTCCACTTT,CASTGGLSSYNSPLHF
.,15,TRBJ1-6,TRBV12-5,.,TGTGCTAGTGGTTTGGACGACAGTCGAGTATCACCCCTCCACTTT,CASGLDDSRVSPLHF
.,14,TRBJ1-1,TRBV28,.,TGTGCCAGCAGGGTACACGGCGGGGATACTGAAGCTTTCTTT,CASRVHGGDTEAFF
.,11,TRBJ2-7,TRBV20-1,.,TGCAGTGCTAGGGGGCCGTTGGTGCAGTACTTC,CSARGPLVQYF
TRBD1,15,TRBJ2-5,TRBV6-5,.,TGTGCCAGCAGTTACTCCCGACAGGGGAAGGAGACCCAGTACTTC,CASSYSRQGKETQYF
.,14,TRBJ1-2,TRBV5-4,.,TGTGCCAGCAGCTTGCGATTAGGGCTGGATGGCTACACCTTC,CASSLRLGLDGYTF